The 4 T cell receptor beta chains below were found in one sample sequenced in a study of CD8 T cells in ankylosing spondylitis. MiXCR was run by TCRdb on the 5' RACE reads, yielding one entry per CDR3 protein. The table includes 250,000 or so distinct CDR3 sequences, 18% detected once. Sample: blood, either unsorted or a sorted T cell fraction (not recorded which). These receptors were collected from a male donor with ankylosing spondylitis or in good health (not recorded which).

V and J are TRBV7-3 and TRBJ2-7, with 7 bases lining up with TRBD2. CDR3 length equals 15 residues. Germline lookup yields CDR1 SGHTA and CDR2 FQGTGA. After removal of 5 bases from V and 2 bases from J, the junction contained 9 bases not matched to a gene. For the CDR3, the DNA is TGTGCCAGCAGCCAGGGCGGGAGTCCCACCTACGAGCAGTACTTC. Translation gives CASSQGGSPTYEQYF.

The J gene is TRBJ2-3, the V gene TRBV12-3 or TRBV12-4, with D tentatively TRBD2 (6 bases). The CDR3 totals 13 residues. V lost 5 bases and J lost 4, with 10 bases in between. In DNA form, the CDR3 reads TGTGCCAGCAGTCGGTGGGGGGCAGATACGCAGTATTTT. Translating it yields CASSRWGADTQYF.

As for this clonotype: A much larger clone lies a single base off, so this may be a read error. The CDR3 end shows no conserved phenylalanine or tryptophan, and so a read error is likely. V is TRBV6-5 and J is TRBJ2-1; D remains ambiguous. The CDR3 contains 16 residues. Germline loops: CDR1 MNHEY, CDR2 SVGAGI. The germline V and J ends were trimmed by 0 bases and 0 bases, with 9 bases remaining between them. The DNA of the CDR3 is TGTGCCAGCAGTTACTCGAAACAGCGCTCCTACAATGAGCAGTTCTCC. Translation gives CASSYSKQRSYNEQFS.

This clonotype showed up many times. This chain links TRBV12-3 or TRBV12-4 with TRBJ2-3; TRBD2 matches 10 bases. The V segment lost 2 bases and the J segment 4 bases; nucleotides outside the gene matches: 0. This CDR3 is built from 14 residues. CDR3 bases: TGTGCCAGCAGTTTACTAGCGGGAGCAGATACGCAGTATTTT. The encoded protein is CASSLLAGADTQYF.